The 15 T cell receptor beta chains reported below all come from one sample, sequenced in a study of siplizumab effects on memory and regulatory T cells. Clones were sequenced by immunoSEQ multiplex PCR, and TCRdb holds only the in-frame ones, with some missing. The sample includes 110,000 or so clones, 90% to 95% seen only once; the top ten take 0.65% to 0.9%. Sequencing input: Tregs sorted from blood. These receptor sequences come from a human donor in good health.

This chain links TRBV10-3 with TRBJ2-1, with TRBD1 identical over 10 bases. Germline V gene lookup returns CDR1 ENHRY and CDR2 SYGVKD. This CDR3 region has 14 residues. The J segment lost 5 bases and the V segment lost 8 bases, leaving 6 bases of the junction unmatched. The CDR3 loop reads CAILSGTGDNEQFF. The CDR3 DNA reads as TGTGCCATCTTATCCGGGACAGGGGACAATGAGCAGTTCTTC.

V usage is TRBV5-1 and J usage is TRBJ2-1; a weak D match, TRBD2 (7 bases). This CDR3 has 16 residues. The germline V and J ends were trimmed by 0 bases and 3 bases, with 13 bases remaining between them. Germline V gene lookup returns CDR1 SGHRS and CDR2 YFSETQ. This CDR3 is CASSLARGGSYNEQFF. Here the CDR3 DNA reads TGCGCCAGCAGCTTGGCGAGGGGGGGCAGCTACAATGAGCAGTTCTTC.

The chain has TRBV5-8 and TRBJ2-5, with 8 bases identical to TRBD2. CDR1 is SGHTS, CDR2 YDEGEE, per germline. Unmatched junction bases numbered 22, after V lost 4 bases and J lost 5 bases. There are 19 residues in the CDR3. This CDR3 reads CASSLRRDSGALGGETQYF. The CDR3 DNA reads as TGTGCCAGCAGCCTGCGCCGGGATAGCGGGGCCCTCGGGGGGGAGACCCAGTACTTC.

The V and J genes are TRBV30 and TRBJ2-7; D is perhaps TRBD1 (6 bases). Between the trimmed V and J ends, which lost 3 bases and 1 base, there was a span of 10 bases. CDR1 and CDR2 from the germline V gene are GTSNPN and SVGIG (reference sequence). The CDR3 is 13 amino acids. Here the CDR3 DNA reads TGTGCCTGGAGACCAGGACAGTCCTACGAGCAGTACTTC. Its translation: CAWRPGQSYEQYF. The whole variable domain, filled in from reference TRBV30 and TRBJ2-7, reads SQTIHQWPATLVQPVGSPLSLECTVEGTSNPNLYWYRQAAGRGLQLLFYSVGIGQISSEVPQNLSASRPQDRQFILSSKKLLLSDSGFYLCAWRPGQSYEQYFGPGTRLTVT.

The chain couples TRBV5-6 to TRBJ1-5; tentatively, D is TRBD1 (5 bases). The V and J ends lost 2 bases and 0 bases respectively, with 12 bases between them. The V gene's germline CDR1 is SGHDT and CDR2 YYEEEE. This CDR3 comprises 16 residues. The CDR3 coding sequence is TGTGCCAGCAGCTTCGGGACGGACAATAGCAATCAGCCCCAGCATTTT. Amino acid sequence: CASSFGTDNSNQPQHF. Using reference TRBV5-6 and TRBJ1-5 for the parts outside the CDR3, the full variable domain is DAGVTQSPTHLIKTRGQQVTLRCSPKSGHDTVSWYQQALGQGPQFIFQYYEEEERQRGNFPDRFSGHQFPNYSSELNVNALLLGDSALYLCASSFGTDNSNQPQHFGDGTRLSIL.

This CDR3 reads CASSPGWTGGGGGYTF. The CDR3 DNA sequence: TGCGCCAGCAGCCCGGGATGGACAGGCGGTGGCGGTGGCTACACCTTC. V gene TRBV5-1 combines with J gene TRBJ1-2, with 7 bases aligning to TRBD1. There are 16 residues in the CDR3. Trimming cost V 4 bases and J 7 bases; bases outside gene matches: 16. Germline V gives CDR1 SGHRS, CDR2 YFSETQ.

The chain joins TRBV19 to TRBJ2-1, with 10 bases aligning to TRBD2. Germline CDR1 is LNHDA and CDR2 is SQIVND (reference sequence). V gave up 7 bases and J gave up 6 bases; unmatched junction bases: 12. The CDR3 length is 16 residues. The CDR3 here is CASTPYRTSGPNEQFF. CDR3 DNA: TGTGCCAGTACCCCGTATAGGACTAGCGGTCCCAATGAGCAGTTCTTC.

The chain couples TRBV5-1 to TRBJ2-7; TRBD1 matches at 7 bases. The CDR3 runs 16 residues. J gave up 2 bases and V 2 bases, and 10 bases lay outside the gene matches. Germline CDR1 SGHRS, CDR2 YFSETQ. CDR3: CASSFSVGQYPYEQYF. The CDR3 DNA reads as TGCGCCAGCAGCTTCTCAGTGGGACAGTATCCCTACGAGCAGTACTTC.

This clone was seen once. The rearrangement links TRBV5-1 to TRBJ2-5; the D gene is possibly TRBD2 (6 bases). Deletions cut 2 bases from V and 5 bases from J, with 10 bases between. The germline V gene has CDR1 SGHRS and CDR2 YFSETQ. The length of the CDR3 is 13 residues. The chain's CDR3 is CASSFRTIETQYF. The DNA for the CDR3 is TGCGCCAGCAGCTTTCGGACTATCGAGACCCAGTACTTC. Together with reference TRBV5-1 and TRBJ2-5, the CDR3 gives the full variable domain: KAGVTQTPRYLIKTRGQQVTLSCSPISGHRSVSWYQQTPGQGLQFLFEYFSETQRNKGNFPGRFSGRQFSNSRSEMNVSTLELGDSALYLCASSFRTIETQYFGPGTRLLVL.

The rearrangement joins TRBV7-6 to TRBJ2-6; D possibly corresponds to TRBD1 (6 bases). Deletions cut 3 bases from V and 0 bases from J, with 9 bases between. CDR1 is SGHVS and CDR2 is FNYEAQ in the germline V gene. There are 16 residues in the CDR3. The CDR3 sequence is CASSFQGFSGANVLTF. CDR3 coding DNA: TGTGCCAGCAGCTTTCAGGGGTTCTCTGGGGCCAACGTCCTGACTTTC.

The chain uses TRBV27 and TRBJ1-2; TRBD1 matches 8 bases. The CDR3 has 17 amino acids. Germline V gene lookup returns CDR1 MNHEY and CDR2 SMNVEV (reference sequence). Unmatched junction bases numbered 16, after V lost 6 bases and J lost 4 bases. The CDR3 region is CASSTGGGHSFTYGYTF. CDR3 nucleotide sequence: TGTGCCAGCAGCACAGGGGGGGGGCACAGCTTTACCTATGGCTACACCTTC.

CDR3 DNA: TGTGCCAGCAGCCAATCCGAGGGTCAGCCCCAGCATTTT. This encodes CASSQSEGQPQHF. This chain uses TRBV16 with TRBJ1-5, with no clear D. CDR3 length: 13 amino acids. Germline V gene sequence: CDR1 KGHSY, CDR2 FQNENV. The ends were cut back, 0 bases at V and 6 bases at J, with 6 bases in the middle.

V usage is TRBV7-8 and J usage is TRBJ1-1; D is possibly TRBD1 (6 bases). The V end lost 4 bases, the J end lost 5 bases, and 17 bases lay between the germline ends. There are 15 residues in the CDR3. Germline assignment: CDR1 SGHVS and CDR2 FQNEAQ. CDR3 bases: TGTGCCAGCAGCTCGCAGGAAGGGGGGTGGACTGAAGCTTTCTTT. Translating gives CASSSQEGGWTEAFF. The entire variable domain, with the rest obtained from reference TRBV7-8 and TRBJ1-1, is as follows: GAGVSQSPRYKVAKRGQDVALRCDPISGHVSLFWYQQALGQGPEFLTYFQNEAQLDKSGLPSDRFFAERPEGSVSTLKIQRTQQEDSAVYLCASSSQEGGWTEAFFGQGTRLTVV.

The chain uses TRBV28 and TRBJ2-5, with 8 positions matching TRBD1. The CDR3 spans 13 residues. V lost 11 bases to trimming and J lost 5 bases; unmatched junction nucleotides: 10. CDR1 is MDHEN, CDR2 SYDVKM, per germline. The CDR3 loop reads CASGQGRPETQYF. CDR3 bases: TGTGCCTCTGGACAGGGTCGACCGGAGACCCAGTACTTC. Drawing the rest from reference TRBV28 and TRBJ2-5, the complete variable domain is DVKVTQSSRYLVKRTGEKVFLECVQDMDHENMFWYRQDPGLGLRLIYFSYDVKMKEKGDIPEGYSVSREKKERFSLILESASTNQTSMYLCASGQGRPETQYFGPGTRLLVL.

The chain combines TRBV5-1 with TRBJ2-7; D might be TRBD1 (7 bases). The V gene lost 4 bases and the J gene lost 0 bases, with 11 bases spanning the gap. CDR3 length equals 14 residues. Germline V gives CDR1 SGHRS, CDR2 YFSETQ. The chain's CDR3 is CASSGGDSSYEQYF. The CDR3 DNA reads as TGCGCCAGCAGCGGAGGGGACAGCTCCTACGAGCAGTACTTC.